The 25 T cell receptor beta chains listed next were all sequenced from one sample in a study of shared clonotypes between healthy human individuals (TCRdb year 2020). Library generation was performed with the immunoSEQ multiplex PCR assay. TCRdb holds this immuneACCESS table with in-frame rearrangements only. Some clones are missing; in checked studies, unresolved V genes explain under half, and the rest has no known cause. This sample lists 2 million to 3 million clones; approximately 90% were detected once. The ten most abundant clones make up around 0.14% of the sample. Source material: naive CD4+ T cells sorted from blood. Sample cell subset or site, as interpreted from the label and publication: CD45RA+ positively selected. The receptor source for this set is a man younger than 35 in good health.

The DNA for the CDR3 is TGTGCCAGCTCACTGCTTCCTAGCGGGAGGTCCTACGAGCAGTACTTC. Its translation: CASSLLPSGRSYEQYF. The V and J genes are TRBV18 and TRBJ2-7, with 11 bases fitting TRBD2. J lost 1 base, V lost 4 bases, and 6 bases had no gene match. The CDR3 extends over 16 amino acids. In germline, CDR1 is KGHSH, CDR2 LQKENI.

The chain recombines TRBV9 with TRBJ2-1; 12 bases map to TRBD2. From germline, CDR1 is SGDLS and CDR2 YYNGEE. This CDR3 is 16 amino acids long. The ends lost 1 base at V and 6 bases at J; junction bases unmatched: 5. CDR3 in DNA: TGTGCCAGCAGCGTACCGCTAGCGGGAGGGGTCAATGAGCAGTTCTTC. This gives the protein CASSVPLAGGVNEQFF.

This chain joins TRBV5-1 and TRBJ1-6; D gene ambiguous. Germline V gene sequence: CDR1 SGHRS, CDR2 YFSETQ. This CDR3 contains 16 residues. V was cut by 2 bases and J by 3 bases, with 12 bases left in between. CDR3 nucleotides: TGCGCCAGCAGCTTAGACCCGGGCCACTATAATTCACCCCTCCACTTT. Its translation is CASSLDPGHYNSPLHF.

V is TRBV27 and J is TRBJ1-5; no firm D call. Trimming stripped 7 bases from V and 6 bases from J, with 16 bases between. CDR3 size: 14 residues. Germline V gene lookup returns CDR1 MNHEY and CDR2 SMNVEV (reference sequence). The chain's CDR3 is CASMNVGKGQPQHF. As DNA, the CDR3 is TGTGCCAGCATGAATGTGGGGAAAGGTCAGCCCCAGCATTTT.

The sample holds one count of this clone. The gene calls are TRBV7-8 and TRBJ1-6; TRBD1 aligns across 10 bases. There are 15 residues in the CDR3. Germline lookup yields CDR1 SGHVS and CDR2 FQNEAQ. V gave up 2 bases and J gave up 9 bases; unmatched junction bases: 4. Here the CDR3 reads CASSLWDRGGSPLHF. The CDR3 DNA is TGTGCCAGCAGCTTATGGGACAGGGGTGGTTCACCCCTCCACTTT.

The chain recombines TRBV4-3 with TRBJ2-5; possibly TRBD2 for D (5 bases). CDR3 length: 16 residues. V was cut by 0 bases and J by 1 base, with 12 bases left in between. Germline loops: CDR1 LGHNA, CDR2 YSLEER. The DNA for the CDR3 is TGCGCCAGCAGCCAAGAAGGTTCGGGAACCCAAGAGACCCAGTACTTC. It codes for CASSQEGSGTQETQYF.

The chain carries TRBV10-1 and TRBJ1-5; D remains ambiguous. CDR3 length: 13 residues. Germline V gene sequence: CDR1 WNHNN, CDR2 SYGVQD (reference sequence). The germline V and J ends were trimmed by 3 bases and 4 bases, with 7 bases remaining between them. The CDR3, as DNA: TGCGCCAGCAGTGACGGACGGAATCAGCCCCAGCATTTT. As protein: CASSDGRNQPQHF.

In the case of this clone: Compared with germline, one end of the junction differs, possibly owing to a read error. This chain links TRBV7-7 with TRBJ2-1; tentatively, D is TRBD1 (6 bases). From germline, CDR1 is SSHAT and CDR2 FNYEAQ (reference sequence). There are 15 residues in the CDR3. DNA for the CDR3: TGTGCTAGCAGTCCGGGGTCGTCCAAACCTGGGGGCCAGTTCTTC. Translated: CASSPGSSKPGGQFF.

This rearrangement joins TRBV5-1 to TRBJ1-1; D is uncertain. V dropped 3 bases and J dropped 0 bases, with 9 bases sitting between them. This CDR3 has 14 amino acids. The V gene's germline CDR1 is SGHRS and CDR2 YFSETQ. The CDR3 region is CASSWLDMNTEAFF. CDR3 DNA sequence: TGCGCCAGCAGCTGGCTGGATATGAACACTGAAGCTTTCTTT.

The chain carries TRBV7-6 and TRBJ1-5; 10 bases match TRBD1. V shed 4 bases and J 2 bases; nucleotides not matched to a gene: 5. This CDR3 comprises 16 residues. CDR1 and CDR2 (germline): SGHVS, FNYEAQ. CDR3 in amino acids: CASSSGQGKGNQPQHF. For the CDR3, the DNA is TGTGCCAGCAGCTCGGGACAGGGGAAAGGCAATCAGCCCCAGCATTTT. The full variable domain, completed using reference TRBV7-6 and TRBJ1-5, is GAGVSQSPRYKVTKRGQDVALRCDPISGHVSLYWYRQALGQGPEFLTYFNYEAQQDKSGLPNDRFSAERPEGSISTLTIQRTEQRDSAMYRCASSSGQGKGNQPQHFGDGTRLSIL.

J is TRBJ2-5 and V is TRBV10-3, with D possibly matching TRBD1 (6 bases). Trimming stripped 6 bases from V and 5 bases from J, with 22 bases between. The CDR3 sequence is 16 residues long. Germline CDR1 ENHRY, CDR2 SYGVKD. CDR3 bases: TGTGCCATCAGCTCCCCTACAGGGTCGGGTTATGAGACCCAGTACTTC. Translated: CAISSPTGSGYETQYF.

J is TRBJ1-5 and V is TRBV2; D is uncertain. The ends were cut back, 2 bases at V and 9 bases at J, with 11 bases in the middle. CDR3 length: 13 amino acids. Germline assignment: CDR1 SNHLY and CDR2 FYNNEI. The CDR3 sequence: CASSESGVGPQHF. CDR3 sequence (DNA): TGTGCCAGCAGTGAAAGCGGGGTCGGGCCCCAGCATTTT.

V gene TRBV28 combines with J gene TRBJ1-2, with D possibly TRBD1 on 5 matching bases. CDR1 and CDR2 from the germline V gene are MDHEN and SYDVKM. V lost 11 bases and J lost 5, with 15 bases in between. The CDR3 contains 12 residues. CDR3 sequence reads: CAASSGGYGYTF. In DNA, the CDR3 is TGTGCCGCCAGCTCGGGGGGTTATGGCTACACCTTC.

The chain carries TRBV7-2 and TRBJ2-1; no definite D call. The germline V gene encodes CDR1 SGHTA and CDR2 FQGNSA. The ends were cut back, 0 bases at V and 7 bases at J, with 16 bases in the middle. There are 16 residues in the CDR3. The CDR3 DNA reads TGTGCCAGCAGCTTAGCGCGGAGAGCCAGCTATAATGAGCAGTTCTTC. This gives the protein CASSLARRASYNEQFF.

On this clone itself: Other DNA sequences in the sample encode the same CDR3. The rearrangement joins TRBV5-1 to TRBJ2-3, with 9 bases matching TRBD1. The V and J ends lost 3 bases and 0 bases, in that order; junction bases with no gene match: 2. This CDR3 is built from 15 residues. Germline lookup yields CDR1 SGHRS and CDR2 YFSETQ. CDR3 sequence reads: CASSWGQGSTDTQYF. The CDR3 nucleotides are TGCGCCAGCAGCTGGGGACAGGGAAGCACAGATACGCAGTATTTT.

The gene calls are TRBV6-1 and TRBJ2-7; D is perhaps TRBD2 (5 bases). Trimming shortened V by 3 bases and J by 2 bases, and 14 bases separated the two germline ends. CDR3 length: 15 residues. Germline V gene sequence: CDR1 MNHNS, CDR2 SASEGT. The CDR3 coding sequence is TGTGCCAGCAGTGATTTAGCGCGGCTTCCCTACGAGCAGTACTTC. Amino acids: CASSDLARLPYEQYF.

The CDR3 DNA sequence: TGTGCCAGCTCACCCTGGACAGGAGTTAATGAAAAACTGTTTTTT. Residues: CASSPWTGVNEKLFF. This chain links TRBV18 with TRBJ1-4, with 7 nucleotides matching TRBD1. The V gene end was trimmed by 3 bases and the J gene end by 4 bases; junction bases not matched to a gene: 5. Looked up from germline, CDR1 is KGHSH and CDR2 is LQKENI. CDR3 size: 15 residues.

On this clone: The same CDR3 can be traced to other DNA sequences in this sample. The chain links TRBV2 to TRBJ2-7, with 10 bases aligning to TRBD1. J lost 6 bases, V lost 4 bases, and 3 bases had no gene match. The CDR3 contains 13 residues. The germline V gene encodes CDR1 SNHLY and CDR2 FYNNEI. CDR3 region: CASSGQGAGEQYF. The CDR3 DNA follows: TGTGCCAGCAGTGGACAGGGGGCGGGCGAGCAGTACTTC.

The chain links TRBV28 to TRBJ1-6, with D perhaps matching TRBD1 (5 bases). Germline V gene lookup returns CDR1 MDHEN and CDR2 SYDVKM. V was cut by 6 bases and J by 4 bases, with 16 bases left in between. The CDR3 spans 16 residues. CDR3 nucleotides: TGTGCCAGCAGGTCCGGGACCCTTAGGTATAATTCACCCCTCCACTTT. Its translation is CASRSGTLRYNSPLHF.

In the case of this clone: This CDR3 is also generated by other DNA sequences in the sample. The V call is TRBV18, the J call TRBJ1-1, with unresolved D. CDR1 and CDR2 (germline): KGHSH, LQKENI. The length of the CDR3 is 13 residues. V lost 2 bases and J lost 1, with 5 bases in between. CDR3 DNA sequence: TGTGCCAGCTCACCAAAGGAGAACACTGAAGCTTTCTTT. It is translated as CASSPKENTEAFF.

The CDR3 region has the DNA TGTGCCATCTCCTGGTCCGGGGGCGGCACAGATACGCAGTATTTT. Translated, it gives CAISWSGGGTDTQYF. The chain joins TRBV10-3 to TRBJ2-3; the D call may be TRBD1 or TRBD2 (6 bases each). Germline lookup yields CDR1 ENHRY and CDR2 SYGVKD. The germline V and J ends were trimmed by 8 bases and 1 base, with 16 bases remaining between them. This CDR3 has 15 residues.

This clone was recorded once. The chain joins TRBV5-4 to TRBJ2-3; 9 nucleotides line up with TRBD1. CDR1 is SGHNT and CDR2 is YYREEE in the germline V gene (reference sequence). Trimming took 1 base from V and 5 from J; bases not matched to a gene: 5. There are 15 residues in the CDR3. DNA of the CDR3: TGTGCCAGCAGCTTGTTACAGGGGGCTGGAGATACGCAGTATTTT. As protein: CASSLLQGAGDTQYF.

The CDR3 is CASSSSPYEKLFF. In DNA form, the CDR3 reads TGTGCCAGTAGTTCCTCCCCTTATGAAAAACTGTTTTTT. V usage is TRBV19 and J usage is TRBJ1-4; D is unresolved. V gave up 5 bases and J gave up 6 bases, with 10 bases separating them. This CDR3 is 13 amino acids long. Germline CDR1 reads LNHDA; CDR2 reads SQIVND (reference sequence).

This clone was picked up one time. V is TRBV2 and J is TRBJ1-5; D remains ambiguous. Germline assignment: CDR1 SNHLY and CDR2 FYNNEI. The V gene lost 6 bases and the J gene lost 4 bases, with 22 bases spanning the gap. The CDR3 consists of 17 residues. The CDR3: CASRGMDPFGVNQPQHF. DNA for the CDR3: TGTGCCAGCAGGGGGATGGACCCTTTCGGGGTGAATCAGCCCCAGCATTTT.

The chain joins TRBV30 to TRBJ1-1, with D uncertain. The CDR3 runs to 12 residues. V dropped 1 base and J dropped 11 bases, with 14 bases sitting between them. Germline V CDR1 and CDR2: GTSNPN, SVGIG (reference sequence). The CDR3, as DNA: TGTGCCTGGAGTGCCCCGGCCAGCCGGGCTTTCTTT. Residues: CAWSAPASRAFF.